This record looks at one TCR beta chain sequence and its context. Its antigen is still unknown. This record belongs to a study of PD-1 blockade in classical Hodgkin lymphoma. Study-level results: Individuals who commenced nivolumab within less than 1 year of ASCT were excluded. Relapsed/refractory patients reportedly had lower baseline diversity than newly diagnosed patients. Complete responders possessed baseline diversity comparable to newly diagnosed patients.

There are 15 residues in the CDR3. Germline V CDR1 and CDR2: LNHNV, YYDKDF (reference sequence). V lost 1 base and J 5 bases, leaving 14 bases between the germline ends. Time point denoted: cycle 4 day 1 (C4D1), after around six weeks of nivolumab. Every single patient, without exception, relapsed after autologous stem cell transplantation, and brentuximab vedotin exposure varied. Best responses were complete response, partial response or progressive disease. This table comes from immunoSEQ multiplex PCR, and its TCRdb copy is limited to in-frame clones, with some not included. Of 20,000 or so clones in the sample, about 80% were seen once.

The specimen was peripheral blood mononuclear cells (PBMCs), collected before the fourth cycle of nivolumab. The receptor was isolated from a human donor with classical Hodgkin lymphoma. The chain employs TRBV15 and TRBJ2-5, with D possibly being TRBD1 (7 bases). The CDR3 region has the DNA TGTGCCACCAGCAGAGGGGGGGACAGCGGGGAGACCCAGTACTTC. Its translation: CATSRGGDSGETQYF.